This TCR beta chain was profiled in a study of T-cell reconstitution after alpha-beta-depleted transplantation in children. The junction had 11 bases not matched to a gene; V was cut back by 4 bases and J by 5 bases. The CDR3 consists of 16 residues. Germline V gives CDR1 SGHRS, CDR2 YFSETQ. Study-wide points: Once a year had passed after transplant, T-cell counts and diversity came mostly from newly produced T cells. Day-60 TCRbeta diversity that was high in some patients was derived from surviving recipient T cells and thymic progenitors. The study reportedly traced alpha-beta T cells about two months after transplant to several hundred expanded graft clones.

This clonotype was seen more than once but under ten times. The antigen is not known. Unique molecular identifiers were incorporated into the prepared TCRbeta library. From the PCR reads, TCRdb called clonotypes with MiXCR, one entry per CDR3 protein. The profile shows 280,000 or so distinct CDR3 sequences, around 10% of them singletons. The sequencing used peripheral blood, collected 180 days after TCRalphabeta/CD19-depleted stem cell transplant. The TCR was taken from a male patient between 2 and 10 years old who had a stem cell transplant for chronic granulomatous disease, so the T cells may come from the graft donor. This rearrangement joins TRBV5-1 to TRBJ2-2, with 7 nucleotides matching TRBD1. CDR3 sequence (DNA): TGCGCCAGCAGCCCACTGACGCTACAGGGGACCGGGGAGCTGTTTTTT. Protein sequence: CASSPLTLQGTGELFF.